This TCR beta chain was identified in a study of T cell responses to AZD1222 COVID-19 vaccine. Of note for this clone: Antigen: not known.

Study-wide findings and caveats: Vaccine-related CD4 TCRs covered spike, predominating at 160-218 and 743-854. Baseline serostatus was positive in only a handful of AZD1222 recipients. The study reported that nearly half of spike-specific TCRs target unmutated variant regions.

Using immunoSEQ multiplex PCR, the repertoire was profiled, and TCRdb retains in-frame clones only, with some absent. The sample carries 85,000 to 100,000 clones, around 80% recorded once. This CDR3 region has 13 residues. Germline CDR1 LNHDA, CDR2 SQIVND (reference sequence). The J segment lost 4 bases and the V segment lost 9 bases, leaving 8 bases of the junction unmatched. This sequence was found in an adult in good health. Material: peripheral blood, obtained on day 0 of AZD1222 vaccination. The chain recombines TRBV19 with TRBJ1-2; 7 bases are shared with TRBD1. The CDR3 bases are TGTGCCAGCCGGAAGGACAGGCTCTATGGCTACACCTTC. It is translated as CASRKDRLYGYTF.